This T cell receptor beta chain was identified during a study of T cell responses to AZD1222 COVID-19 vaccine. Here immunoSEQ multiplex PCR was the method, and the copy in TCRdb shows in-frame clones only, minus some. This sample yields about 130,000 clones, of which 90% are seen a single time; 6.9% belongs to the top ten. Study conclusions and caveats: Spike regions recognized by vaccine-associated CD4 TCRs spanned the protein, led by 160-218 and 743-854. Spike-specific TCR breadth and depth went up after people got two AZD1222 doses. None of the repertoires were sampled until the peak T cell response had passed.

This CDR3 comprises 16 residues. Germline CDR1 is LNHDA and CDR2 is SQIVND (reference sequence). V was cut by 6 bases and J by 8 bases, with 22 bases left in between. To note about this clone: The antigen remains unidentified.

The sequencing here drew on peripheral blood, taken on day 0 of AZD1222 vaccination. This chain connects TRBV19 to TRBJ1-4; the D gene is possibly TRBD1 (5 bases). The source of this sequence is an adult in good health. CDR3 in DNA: TGTGCCAGTAGACCCCCTTACGAGGGGAGGGGAGAAAAACTGTTTTTT. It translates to CASRPPYEGRGEKLFF.